Described below is a single T cell receptor beta chain sequence and its context. Its antigen is currently unknown. V shed 7 bases and J shed 4 bases, with 19 bases lying between them. Germline CDR1 and CDR2: SQVTM and ANQGSEA. The CDR3 is made up of 15 amino acids. The sample is drawn from a study of cytomegalovirus exposure and HLA in healthy donors. Study-level results: Later work found that TCR association rates differed between HLA loci; DRB1 had the most and HLA-C the fewest. When presence/absence was analysed, sequencing depth was taken to be roughly uniform across donors. Most TCR sequences were uncommon, yet certain public TCRs appeared in many donors. Reports state that TCR beta sequences accurately predicted most subjects' HLA-A and HLA-B alleles.

The PCR had 60 Vbeta and 13 Jbeta primers. The data were produced by immunoSEQ multiplex PCR, yet TCRdb's version contains in-frame clones alone and is incomplete. The sample shows about 150,000 clones, 75% of them seen only once. This clonotype was sampled from a man aged 25 to 40 in good health and CMV-seronegative. The sequenced sample consisted of PBMCs. The chain carries TRBV29-1 and TRBJ1-4; possibly TRBD1 for D (5 bases). The CDR3 coding sequence is TGCAGCGCTATACCGACTCAGGGTATTAATGAAAAACTGTTTTTT. Translated, it gives CSAIPTQGINEKLFF. Full variable domain (missing parts from reference TRBV29-1 and TRBJ1-4): SAVISQKPSRDICQRGTSLTIQCQVDSQVTMMFWYRQQPGQSLTLIATANQGSEATYESGFVIDKFPISRPNLTFSTLTVSNMSPEDSSIYLCSAIPTQGINEKLFFGSGTQLSVL.